This paragraph reports one TCR beta chain. Enrollees, about 18 to 89 years old, lived in 25 or so US areas. Each participant's cohort was designated according to participant-reported clinical history. This sample stems from a study of blood T cell repertoires in COVID-19. Study-wide context: Sources were T cells, B-cell-depleted T cells, or PBMCs; the material itself was cDNA or gDNA.

This CDR3 has 17 amino acids. Germline V gives CDR1 MGHRA, CDR2 YSYEKL. Trimming removed 3 bases from V and 4 bases from J; junction bases left unmatched: 9. How the authors handled the data: Estimation of nucleated cell counts was performed using reference gene primer amplification. Only in-frame clones appear in the TCRdb table, and some are missing; sequencing was by immunoSEQ multiplex PCR. That table furnishes V, J and clone size, whereas the DNA furnished D and trimming. Here the sample spans 200,000 to 250,000 clones, roughly 82% being singletons. This sequence originates from a woman aged 45-65 years who had recovered from COVID-19. V is TRBV4-1 and J is TRBJ1-4, with 9 bases identical to TRBD1. Material: PBMCs or T cells enriched from blood (not recorded which). DNA of the CDR3: TGCGCCAGCAGCCAGGATCCGGGACAGGGATTTAATGAAAAACTGTTTTTT. Translating it yields CASSQDPGQGFNEKLFF.